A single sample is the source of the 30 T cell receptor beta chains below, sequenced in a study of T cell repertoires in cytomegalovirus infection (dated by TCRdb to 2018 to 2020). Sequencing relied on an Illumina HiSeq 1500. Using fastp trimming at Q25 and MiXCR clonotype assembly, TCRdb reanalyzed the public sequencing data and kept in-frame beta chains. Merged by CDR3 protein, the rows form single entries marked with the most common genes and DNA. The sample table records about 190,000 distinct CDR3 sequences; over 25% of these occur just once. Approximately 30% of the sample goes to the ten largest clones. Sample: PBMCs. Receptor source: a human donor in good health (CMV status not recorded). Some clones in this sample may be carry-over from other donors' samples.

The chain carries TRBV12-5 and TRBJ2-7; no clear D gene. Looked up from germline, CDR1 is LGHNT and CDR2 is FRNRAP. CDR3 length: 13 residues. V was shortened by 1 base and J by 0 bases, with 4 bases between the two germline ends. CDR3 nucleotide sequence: TGTGCTAGTGGTTTGGACAGCTCCTACGAGCAGTACTTC. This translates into CASGLDSSYEQYF.

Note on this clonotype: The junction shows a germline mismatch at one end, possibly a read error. The DNA of the CDR3 is TGTGCCAGCAACTTAGGGACAGGGCACAATGAGCAGTTCTTC. Translation: CASNLGTGHNEQFF. The chain uses TRBV11-2 and TRBJ2-1; TRBD1 agrees at 9 bases. The CDR3 has 14 amino acids. The germline V gene has CDR1 SGHAT and CDR2 FQNNGV.

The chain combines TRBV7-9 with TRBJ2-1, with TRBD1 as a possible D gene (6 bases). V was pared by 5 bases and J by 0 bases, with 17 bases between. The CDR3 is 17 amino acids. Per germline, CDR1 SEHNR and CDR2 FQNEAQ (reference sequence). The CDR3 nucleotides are TGTGCCAGCAGCATGACAGACAGGCCGAGCTCCTACAATGAGCAGTTCTTC. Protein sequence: CASSMTDRPSSYNEQFF.

The CDR3 spells CSAPRQGLAKNIQYF. Written as DNA, the CDR3 is TGCAGTGCTCCGAGGCAGGGACTAGCCAAAAACATTCAGTACTTC. This chain joins TRBV20-1 and TRBJ2-4, with a possible D match to TRBD2 (6 bases). Between the trimmed V and J ends, which lost 5 bases and 0 bases, there was a span of 14 bases. CDR3 size: 15 residues. Germline V gene lookup returns CDR1 DFQATT and CDR2 SNEGSKA (reference sequence).

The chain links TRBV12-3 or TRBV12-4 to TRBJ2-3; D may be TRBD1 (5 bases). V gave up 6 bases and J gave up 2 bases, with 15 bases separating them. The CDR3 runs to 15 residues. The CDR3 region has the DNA TGTGCCAGCAGCCGCAAAAGGGGTTTCACAGATACGCAGTATTTT. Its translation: CASSRKRGFTDTQYF.

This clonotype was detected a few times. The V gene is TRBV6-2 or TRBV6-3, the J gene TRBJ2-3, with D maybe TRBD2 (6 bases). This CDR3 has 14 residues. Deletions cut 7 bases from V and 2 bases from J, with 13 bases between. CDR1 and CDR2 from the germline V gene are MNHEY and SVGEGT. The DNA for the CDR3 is TGTGCCAGCATTGGGACTGCCTTCACAGATACGCAGTATTTT. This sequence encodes CASIGTAFTDTQYF.

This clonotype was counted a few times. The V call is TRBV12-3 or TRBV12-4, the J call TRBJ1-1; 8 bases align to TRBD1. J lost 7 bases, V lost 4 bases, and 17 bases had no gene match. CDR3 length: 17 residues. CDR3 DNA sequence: TGTGCCAGCAGTTGGACAGGGACCCCCCGGGGACACTTTGAAGCTTTCTTT. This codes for CASSWTGTPRGHFEAFF.

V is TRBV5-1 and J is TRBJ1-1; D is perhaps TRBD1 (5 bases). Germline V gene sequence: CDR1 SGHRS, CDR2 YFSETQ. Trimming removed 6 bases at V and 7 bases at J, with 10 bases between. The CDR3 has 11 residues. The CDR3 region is CASTWGGEAFF. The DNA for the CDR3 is TGCGCCAGCACCTGGGGCGGTGAAGCTTTCTTT.

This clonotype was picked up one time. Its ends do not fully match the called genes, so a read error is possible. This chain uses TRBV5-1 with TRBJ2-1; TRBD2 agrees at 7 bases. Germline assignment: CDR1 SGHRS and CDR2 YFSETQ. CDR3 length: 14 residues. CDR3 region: CASSSGLTYSEQFF. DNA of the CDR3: TGCGCCAGCAGCTCGGGACTAACCTACAGTGAGCAGTTCTTC.

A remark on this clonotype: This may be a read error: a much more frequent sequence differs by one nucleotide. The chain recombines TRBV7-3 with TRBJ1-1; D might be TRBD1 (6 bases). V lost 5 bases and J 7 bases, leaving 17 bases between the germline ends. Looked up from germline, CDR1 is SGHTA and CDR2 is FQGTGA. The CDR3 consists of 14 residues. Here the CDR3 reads CASSLGGANCEAFF. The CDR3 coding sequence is TGTGCCAGCAGCCTGGGGGGGGCGAACTGTGAAGCTTTCTTT.

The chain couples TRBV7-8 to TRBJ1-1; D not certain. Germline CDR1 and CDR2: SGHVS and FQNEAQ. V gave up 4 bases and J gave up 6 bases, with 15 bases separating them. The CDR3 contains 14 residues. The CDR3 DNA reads TGTGCCAGCAGCTCCCTTTCAGGCGGAGCTGAAGCTTTCTTT. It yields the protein CASSSLSGGAEAFF.

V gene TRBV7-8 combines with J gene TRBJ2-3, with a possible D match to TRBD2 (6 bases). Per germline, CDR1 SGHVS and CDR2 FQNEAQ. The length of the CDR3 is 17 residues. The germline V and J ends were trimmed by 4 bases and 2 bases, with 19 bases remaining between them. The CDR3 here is CASSSTWKADYTDTQYF. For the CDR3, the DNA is TGTGCCAGCAGCTCAACGTGGAAGGCGGACTACACAGATACGCAGTATTTT. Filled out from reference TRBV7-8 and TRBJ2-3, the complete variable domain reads GAGVSQSPRYKVAKRGQDVALRCDPISGHVSLFWYQQALGQGPEFLTYFQNEAQLDKSGLPSDRFFAERPEGSVSTLKIQRTQQEDSAVYLCASSSTWKADYTDTQYFGPGTRLTVL.

CDR3 in amino acids: CASSFTGTTGELFF. CDR3 in DNA: TGTGCCAGCAGCTTCACAGGCACAACCGGGGAGCTGTTTTTT. This sequence joins TRBV11-1 and TRBJ2-2; possibly TRBD1 for D (5 bases). The ends were cut back, 3 bases at V and 5 bases at J, with 10 bases in the middle. CDR3 length: 14 amino acids. Germline CDR1 reads SGHAT; CDR2 reads FQDESV (reference sequence).

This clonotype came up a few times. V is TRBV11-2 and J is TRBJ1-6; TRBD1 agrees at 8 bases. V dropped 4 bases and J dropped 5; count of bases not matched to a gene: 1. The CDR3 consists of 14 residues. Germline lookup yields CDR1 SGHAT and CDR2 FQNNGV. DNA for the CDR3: TGTGCCAGCAGCTGGACAGGGAATAATTCACCCCTCCACTTT. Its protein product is CASSWTGNNSPLHF.

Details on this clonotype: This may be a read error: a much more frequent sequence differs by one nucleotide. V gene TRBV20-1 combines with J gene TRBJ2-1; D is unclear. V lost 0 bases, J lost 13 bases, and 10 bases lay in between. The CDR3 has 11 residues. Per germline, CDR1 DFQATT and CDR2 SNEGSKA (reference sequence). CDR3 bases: TGCAGTGCTAGAGATGGGCAGACCCAGTTCTTC. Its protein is CSARDGQTQFF.

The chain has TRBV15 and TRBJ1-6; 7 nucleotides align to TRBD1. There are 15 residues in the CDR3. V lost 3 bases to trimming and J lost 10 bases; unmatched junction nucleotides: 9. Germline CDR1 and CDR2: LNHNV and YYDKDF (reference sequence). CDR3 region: CATSSFRQGRSPLHF. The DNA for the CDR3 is TGTGCCACCAGCAGTTTTCGACAGGGACGATCACCCCTCCACTTT.

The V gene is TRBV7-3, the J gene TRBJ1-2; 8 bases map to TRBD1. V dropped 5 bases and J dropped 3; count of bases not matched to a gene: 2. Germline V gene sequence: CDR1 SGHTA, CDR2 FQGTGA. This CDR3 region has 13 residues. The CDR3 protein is CASSTDRDYGYTF. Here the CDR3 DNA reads TGTGCCAGCAGCACGGACAGGGACTATGGCTACACCTTC.

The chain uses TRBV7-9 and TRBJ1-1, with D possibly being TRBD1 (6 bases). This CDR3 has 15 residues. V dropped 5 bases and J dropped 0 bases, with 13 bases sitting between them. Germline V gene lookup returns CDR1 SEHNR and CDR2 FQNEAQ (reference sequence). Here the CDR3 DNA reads TGTGCCAGCAGCCCCTCACAGGGAATGAACACTGAAGCTTTCTTT. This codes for CASSPSQGMNTEAFF.

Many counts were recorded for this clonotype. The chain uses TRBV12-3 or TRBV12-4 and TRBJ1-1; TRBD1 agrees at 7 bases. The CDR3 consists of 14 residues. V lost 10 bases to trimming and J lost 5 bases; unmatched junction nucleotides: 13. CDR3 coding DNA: TGTGCCACCACGGAGAGGGGGCGCAGGACTGAAGCTTTCTTT. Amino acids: CATTERGRRTEAFF.

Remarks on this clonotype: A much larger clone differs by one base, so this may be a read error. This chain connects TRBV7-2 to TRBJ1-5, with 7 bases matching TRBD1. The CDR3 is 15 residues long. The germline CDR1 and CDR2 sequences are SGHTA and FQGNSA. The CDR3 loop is CASSLRQGGHQAQHF. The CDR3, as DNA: TGTGCCAGCAGCTTGAGGCAGGGGGGACATCAGGCCCAGCATTTT. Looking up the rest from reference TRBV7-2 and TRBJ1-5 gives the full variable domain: GAGVSQSPSNKVTEKGKDVELRCDPISGHTALYWYRQSLGQGLEFLIYFQGNSAPDKSGLPSDRFSAERTGGSVSTLTIQRTQQEDSAVYLCASSLRQGGHQAQHFGDGTRLSIL.

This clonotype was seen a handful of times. The CDR3 sequence is CASSYPHTGESGNTIYF. The CDR3 nucleotides read TGTGCCAGCAGTTACCCTCATACAGGGGAATCTGGAAACACCATATATTTT. This chain uses TRBV11-2 with TRBJ1-3; TRBD1 aligns across 7 bases. The CDR3 spans 17 residues. J lost 1 base, V lost 6 bases, and 12 bases had no gene match. Germline V gene lookup returns CDR1 SGHAT and CDR2 FQNNGV.

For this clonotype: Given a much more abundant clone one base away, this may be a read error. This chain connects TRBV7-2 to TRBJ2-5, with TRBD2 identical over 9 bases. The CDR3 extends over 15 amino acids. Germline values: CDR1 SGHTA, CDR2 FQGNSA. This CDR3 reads CARSLARGGGETQYF. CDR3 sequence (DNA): TGTGCCAGAAGCTTAGCGCGGGGGGGCGGAGAGACCCAGTACTTC. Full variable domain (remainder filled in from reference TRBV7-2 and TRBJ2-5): GAGVSQSPSNKVTEKGKDVELRCDPISGHTALYWYRQSLGQGLEFLIYFQGNSAPDKSGLPSDRFSAERTGGSVSTLTIQRTQQEDSAVYLCARSLARGGGETQYFGPGTRLLVL.

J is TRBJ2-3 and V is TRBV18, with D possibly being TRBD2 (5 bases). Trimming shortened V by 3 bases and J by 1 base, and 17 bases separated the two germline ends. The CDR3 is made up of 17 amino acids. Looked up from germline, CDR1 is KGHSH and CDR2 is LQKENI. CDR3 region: CASSPQPTRIGTDTQYF. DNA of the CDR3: TGTGCCAGCTCACCGCAACCCACTAGGATTGGCACAGATACGCAGTATTTT.

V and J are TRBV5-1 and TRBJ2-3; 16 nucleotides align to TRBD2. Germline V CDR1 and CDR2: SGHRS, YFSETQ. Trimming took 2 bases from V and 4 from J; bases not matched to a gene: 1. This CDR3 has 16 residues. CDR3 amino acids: CASSFGTSGGADTQYF. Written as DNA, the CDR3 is TGCGCCAGCAGCTTCGGGACTAGCGGGGGGGCAGATACGCAGTATTTT.

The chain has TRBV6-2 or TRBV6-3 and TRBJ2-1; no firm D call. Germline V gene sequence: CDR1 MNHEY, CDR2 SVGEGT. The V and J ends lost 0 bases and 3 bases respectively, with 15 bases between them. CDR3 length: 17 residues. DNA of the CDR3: TGTGCCAGCAGTTACTCCCCCTCTAAACCCGACTACAATGAGCAGTTCTTC. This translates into CASSYSPSKPDYNEQFF.

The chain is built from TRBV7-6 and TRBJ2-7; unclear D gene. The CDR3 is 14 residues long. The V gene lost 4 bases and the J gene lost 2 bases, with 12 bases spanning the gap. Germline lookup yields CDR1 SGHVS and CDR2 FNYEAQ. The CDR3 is CASSSLDGPYEQYF. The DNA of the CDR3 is TGTGCCAGCAGCTCCCTGGACGGTCCCTACGAGCAGTACTTC.

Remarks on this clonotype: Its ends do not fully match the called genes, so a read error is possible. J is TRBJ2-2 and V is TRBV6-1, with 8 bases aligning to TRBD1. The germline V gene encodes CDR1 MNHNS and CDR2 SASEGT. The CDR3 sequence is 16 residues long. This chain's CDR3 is CASSEVTGGRTGELFF. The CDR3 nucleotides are TGTGCCAGCAGCGAAGTAACAGGGGGGCGTACCGGGGAGCTGTTTTTT.

The CDR3 nucleotides read TGTGCCAGCAGCCCCCCGGACTCCTACGAGCAGTACTTC. As protein: CASSPPDSYEQYF. The chain employs TRBV7-8 and TRBJ2-7; D not certain. Germline CDR1 reads SGHVS; CDR2 reads FQNEAQ. The CDR3 has 13 residues. Trimming cost V 5 bases and J 0 bases, with 8 bases left between them.

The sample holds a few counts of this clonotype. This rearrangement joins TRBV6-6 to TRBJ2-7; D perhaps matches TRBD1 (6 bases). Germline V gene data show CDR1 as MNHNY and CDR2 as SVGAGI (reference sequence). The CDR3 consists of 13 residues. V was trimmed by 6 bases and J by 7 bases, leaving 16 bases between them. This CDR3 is CASRDTGLGEQYF. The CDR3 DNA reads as TGTGCCAGCAGAGACACAGGGTTAGGTGAGCAGTACTTC.

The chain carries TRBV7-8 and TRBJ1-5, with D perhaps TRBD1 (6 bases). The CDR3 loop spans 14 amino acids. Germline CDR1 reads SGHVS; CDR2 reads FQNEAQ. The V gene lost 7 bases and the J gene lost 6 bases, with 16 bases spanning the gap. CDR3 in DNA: TGTGCCAGCAACCGCCACAGGGAGGGTCAGCCCCAGCATTTT. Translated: CASNRHREGQPQHF.